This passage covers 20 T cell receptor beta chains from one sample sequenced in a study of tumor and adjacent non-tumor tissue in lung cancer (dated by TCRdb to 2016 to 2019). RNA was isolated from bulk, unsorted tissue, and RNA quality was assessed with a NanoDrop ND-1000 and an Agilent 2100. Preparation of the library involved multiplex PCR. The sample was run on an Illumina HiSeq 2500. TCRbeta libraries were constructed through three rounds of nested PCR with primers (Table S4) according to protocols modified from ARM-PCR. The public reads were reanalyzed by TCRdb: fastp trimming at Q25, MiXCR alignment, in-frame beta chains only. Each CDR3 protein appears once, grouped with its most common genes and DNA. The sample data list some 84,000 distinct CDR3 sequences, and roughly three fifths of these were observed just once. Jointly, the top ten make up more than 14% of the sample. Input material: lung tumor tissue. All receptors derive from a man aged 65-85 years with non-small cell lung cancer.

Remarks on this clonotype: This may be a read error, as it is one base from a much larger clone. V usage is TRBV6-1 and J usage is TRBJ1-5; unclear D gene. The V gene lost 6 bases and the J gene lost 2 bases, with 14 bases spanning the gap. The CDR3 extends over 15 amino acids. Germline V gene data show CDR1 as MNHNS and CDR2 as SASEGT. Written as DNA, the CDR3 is TGTGCCAGCAGCCATGTAGGGCAGCGCAATCAGCCCCAGCATTTT. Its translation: CASSHVGQRNQPQHF.

The CDR3: CASSYLVSPNEQFF. The CDR3 coding sequence is TGTGCCAGCAGTTACTTGGTGAGCCCTAATGAGCAGTTCTTC. V and J are TRBV6-6 and TRBJ2-1; D not resolved. Germline-derived CDR1 and CDR2 are MNHNY and SVGAGI (reference sequence). V was clipped by 1 base and J by 7 bases, with 11 bases between them. The CDR3 spans 14 residues.

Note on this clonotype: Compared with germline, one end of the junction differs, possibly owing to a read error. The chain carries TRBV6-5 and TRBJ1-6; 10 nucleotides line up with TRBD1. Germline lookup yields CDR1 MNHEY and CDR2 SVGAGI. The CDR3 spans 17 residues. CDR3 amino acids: CVSSYSVRDRGNSPLHF. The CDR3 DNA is TGTGTCAGCAGTTACTCGGTCAGGGACAGGGGAAATTCACCCCTCCACTTT.

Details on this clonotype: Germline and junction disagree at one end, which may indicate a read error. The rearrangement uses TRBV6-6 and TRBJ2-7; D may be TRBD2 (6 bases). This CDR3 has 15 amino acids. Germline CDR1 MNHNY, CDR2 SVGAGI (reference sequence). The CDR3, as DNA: TGTGTCAGCAGTGATAGGCGGGACGGTGGGCCCGAGCAGTACTTC. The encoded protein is CVSSDRRDGGPEQYF.

The CDR3 protein is CASSRDLVSYNEQFF. DNA of the CDR3: TGTGCCAGCAGCCGAGACTTGGTTTCATACAATGAGCAGTTCTTC. The chain recombines TRBV11-2 with TRBJ2-1, with no clear D. The germline V gene encodes CDR1 SGHAT and CDR2 FQNNGV. The CDR3 consists of 15 residues. V dropped 5 bases and J dropped 4 bases, with 15 bases sitting between them. Full variable domain (remainder filled in from reference TRBV11-2 and TRBJ2-1): EAGVAQSPRYKIIEKRQSVAFWCNPISGHATLYWYQQILGQGPKLLIQFQNNGVVDDSQLPKDRFSAERLKGVDSTLKIQPAKLEDSAVYLCASSRDLVSYNEQFFGPGTRLTVL.

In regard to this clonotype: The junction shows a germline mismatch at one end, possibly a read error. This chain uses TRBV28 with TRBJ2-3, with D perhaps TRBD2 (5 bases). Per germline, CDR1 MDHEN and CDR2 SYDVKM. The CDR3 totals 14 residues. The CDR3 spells CASNFVEGTDTQYF. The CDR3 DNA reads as TGTGCCAGCAATTTCGTTGAGGGCACAGATACACAGTATTTT.

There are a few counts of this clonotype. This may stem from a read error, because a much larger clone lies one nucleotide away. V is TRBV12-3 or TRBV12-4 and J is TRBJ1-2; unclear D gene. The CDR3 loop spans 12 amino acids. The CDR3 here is CVSSLDGYGYTF. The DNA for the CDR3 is TGTGTCAGCAGTTTGGACGGCTATGGCTACACCTTC.

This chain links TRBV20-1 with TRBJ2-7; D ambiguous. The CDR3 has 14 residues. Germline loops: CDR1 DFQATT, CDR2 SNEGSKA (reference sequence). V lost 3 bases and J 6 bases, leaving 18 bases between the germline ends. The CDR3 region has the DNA TGCAGTGCTAGTAAAGGCCTACCCTCCCTCGAGCAGTACTTC. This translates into CSASKGLPSLEQYF.

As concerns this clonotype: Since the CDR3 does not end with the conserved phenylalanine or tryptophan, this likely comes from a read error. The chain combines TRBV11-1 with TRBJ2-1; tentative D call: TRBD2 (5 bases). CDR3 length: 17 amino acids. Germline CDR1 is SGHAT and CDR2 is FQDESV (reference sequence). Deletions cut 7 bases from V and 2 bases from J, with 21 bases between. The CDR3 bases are TGTGCCAGCATCTGGTACCCAGCGGCAGTCCCCTACAATGAGCAGTTCCTC. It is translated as CASIWYPAAVPYNEQFL.

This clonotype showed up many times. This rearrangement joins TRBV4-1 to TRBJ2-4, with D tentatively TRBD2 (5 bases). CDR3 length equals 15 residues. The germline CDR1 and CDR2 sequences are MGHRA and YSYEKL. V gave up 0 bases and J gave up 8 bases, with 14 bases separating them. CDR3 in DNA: TGCGCCAGCAGCCAAGATCAACTAGTCGTAGACATTCAGTACTTC. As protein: CASSQDQLVVDIQYF.

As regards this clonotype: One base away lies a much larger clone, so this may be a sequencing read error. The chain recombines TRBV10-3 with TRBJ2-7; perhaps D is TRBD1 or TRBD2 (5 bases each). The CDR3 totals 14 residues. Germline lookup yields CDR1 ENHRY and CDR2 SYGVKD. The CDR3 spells CAISMGPYSSEQYF. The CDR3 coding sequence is TGTGCCATCAGTATGGGACCCTACTCCTCCGAGCAGTACTTC.

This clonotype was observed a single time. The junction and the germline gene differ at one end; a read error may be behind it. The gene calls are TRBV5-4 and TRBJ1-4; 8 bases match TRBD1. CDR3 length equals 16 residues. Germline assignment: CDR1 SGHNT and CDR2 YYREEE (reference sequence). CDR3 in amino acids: CVSSFLDRGTDEKLFF. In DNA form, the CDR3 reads TGTGTCAGCAGCTTTTTAGACAGGGGTACAGATGAAAAACTGTTTTTT.

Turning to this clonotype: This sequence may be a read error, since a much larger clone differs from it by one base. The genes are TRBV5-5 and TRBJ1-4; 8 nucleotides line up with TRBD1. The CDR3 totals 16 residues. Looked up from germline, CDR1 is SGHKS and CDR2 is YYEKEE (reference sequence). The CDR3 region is CSSSFQTGTGNEKLFF. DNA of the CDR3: TGTTCCAGCAGCTTTCAAACCGGGACAGGAAATGAAAAACTGTTTTTT.

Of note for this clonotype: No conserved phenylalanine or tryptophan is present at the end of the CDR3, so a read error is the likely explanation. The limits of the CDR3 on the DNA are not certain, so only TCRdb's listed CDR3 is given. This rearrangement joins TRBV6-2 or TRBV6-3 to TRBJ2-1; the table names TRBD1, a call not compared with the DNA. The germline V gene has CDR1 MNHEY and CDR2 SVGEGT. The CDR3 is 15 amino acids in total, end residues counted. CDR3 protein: CASSNFGQNHNEHFL.

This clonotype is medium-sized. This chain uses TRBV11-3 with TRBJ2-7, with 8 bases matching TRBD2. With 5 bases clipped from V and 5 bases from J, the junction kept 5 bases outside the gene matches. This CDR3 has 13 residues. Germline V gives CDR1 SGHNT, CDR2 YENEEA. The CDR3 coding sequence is TGTGCCAGCAGCCCCCCAGCGGGAGACGAGCAGTACTTC. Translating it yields CASSPPAGDEQYF.

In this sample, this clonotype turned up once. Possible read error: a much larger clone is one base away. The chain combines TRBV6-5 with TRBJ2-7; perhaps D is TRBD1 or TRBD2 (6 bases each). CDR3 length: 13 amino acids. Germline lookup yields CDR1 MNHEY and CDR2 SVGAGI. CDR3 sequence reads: CSSSLERGDEQYF. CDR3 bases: TGTTCCAGCAGCCTGGAGAGGGGGGACGAGCAGTACTTC.

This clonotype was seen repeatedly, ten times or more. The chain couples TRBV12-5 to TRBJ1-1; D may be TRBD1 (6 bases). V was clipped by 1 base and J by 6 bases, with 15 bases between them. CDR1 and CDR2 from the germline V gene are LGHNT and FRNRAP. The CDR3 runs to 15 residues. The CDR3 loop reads CASGLGAGDRAEAFF. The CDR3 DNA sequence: TGTGCTAGTGGTTTGGGTGCAGGGGACCGGGCTGAAGCTTTCTTT.

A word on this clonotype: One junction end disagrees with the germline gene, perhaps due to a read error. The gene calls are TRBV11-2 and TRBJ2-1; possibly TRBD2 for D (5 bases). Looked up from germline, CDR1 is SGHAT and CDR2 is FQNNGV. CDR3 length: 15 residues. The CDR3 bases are TGTGCCAGCAGCCCGGGGATAGGAGGTTACAATGAGCAATTCTTC. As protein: CASSPGIGGYNEQFF.

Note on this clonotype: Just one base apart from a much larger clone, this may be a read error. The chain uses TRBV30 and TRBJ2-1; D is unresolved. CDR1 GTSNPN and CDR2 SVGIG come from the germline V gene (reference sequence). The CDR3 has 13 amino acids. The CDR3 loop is CAWSVFLGNEQSF. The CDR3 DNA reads TGTGCCTGGAGTGTTTTCTTGGGCAATGAGCAGTCCTTC.

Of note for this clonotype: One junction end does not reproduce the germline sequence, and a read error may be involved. CDR3 protein: CASNQLTGNIQYF. DNA for the CDR3: TGTGCCAGCAACCAACTCACGGGAAACATTCAATACTTC. The chain is built from TRBV11-2 and TRBJ2-4; TRBD2 is a possible D gene (5 bases). Germline V gene lookup returns CDR1 SGHAT and CDR2 FQNNGV. The CDR3 is 13 residues long.